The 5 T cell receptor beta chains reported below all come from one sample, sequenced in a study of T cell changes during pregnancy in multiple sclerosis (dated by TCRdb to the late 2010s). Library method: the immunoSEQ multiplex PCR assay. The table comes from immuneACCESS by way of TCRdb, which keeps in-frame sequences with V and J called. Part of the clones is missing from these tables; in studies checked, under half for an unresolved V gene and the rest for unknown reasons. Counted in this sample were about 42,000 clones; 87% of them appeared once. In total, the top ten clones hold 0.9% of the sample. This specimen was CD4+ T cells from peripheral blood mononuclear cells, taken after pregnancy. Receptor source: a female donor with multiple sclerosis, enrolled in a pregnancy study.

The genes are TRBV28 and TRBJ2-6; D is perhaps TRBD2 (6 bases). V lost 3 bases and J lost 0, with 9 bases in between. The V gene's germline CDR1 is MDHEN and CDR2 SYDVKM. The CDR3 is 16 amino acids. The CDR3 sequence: CASSFTGVSGANVLTF. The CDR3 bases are TGTGCCAGCAGTTTTACGGGGGTCTCTGGGGCCAACGTCCTGACTTTC.

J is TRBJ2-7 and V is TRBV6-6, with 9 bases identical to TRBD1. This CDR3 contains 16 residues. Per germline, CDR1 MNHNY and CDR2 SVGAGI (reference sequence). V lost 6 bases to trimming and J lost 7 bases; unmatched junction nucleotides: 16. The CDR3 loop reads CASSQGGTGNFREQYF. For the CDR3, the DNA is TGTGCCAGCAGCCAAGGCGGGACAGGGAATTTCAGAGAGCAGTACTTC.

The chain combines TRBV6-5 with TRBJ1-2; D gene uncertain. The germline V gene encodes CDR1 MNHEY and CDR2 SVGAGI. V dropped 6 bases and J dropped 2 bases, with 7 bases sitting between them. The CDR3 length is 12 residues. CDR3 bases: TGTGCCAGCAGGTCGGGGAACTATGGCTACACCTTC. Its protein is CASRSGNYGYTF.

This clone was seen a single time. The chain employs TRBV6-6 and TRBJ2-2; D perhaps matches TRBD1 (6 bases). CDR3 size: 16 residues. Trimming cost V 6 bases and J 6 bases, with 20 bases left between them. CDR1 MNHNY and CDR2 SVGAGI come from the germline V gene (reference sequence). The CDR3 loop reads CASSRPTGFKAGELFF. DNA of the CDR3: TGTGCCAGCAGCCGACCCACAGGGTTTAAGGCCGGGGAGCTGTTTTTT.

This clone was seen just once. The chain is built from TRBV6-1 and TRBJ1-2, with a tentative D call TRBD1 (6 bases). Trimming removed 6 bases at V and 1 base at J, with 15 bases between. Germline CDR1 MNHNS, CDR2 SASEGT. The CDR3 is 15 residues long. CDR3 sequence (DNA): TGTGCCAGCAGGCCCTACGAACAGGGTAACTATGGCTACACCTTC. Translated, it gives CASRPYEQGNYGYTF.